This T cell receptor (beta chain) came from a study of blood T cell repertoires in COVID-19. As for the study in general: The United States, Italy and Spain were the sources of the acute and convalescent COVID-19 samples. T cells, B-cell-depleted T cells, or PBMCs supplied cDNA or gDNA.

Data came from immunoSEQ multiplex PCR; TCRdb stores just in-frame clones and leaves some out. The sample consists of 150,000 to 200,000 clones, approximately 83% of them appearing once. The CDR3 sequence is 15 residues long. V was cut by 0 bases and J by 0 bases, with 3 bases left in between. Looked up from germline, CDR1 is LGHDT and CDR2 is YNNKEL (reference sequence). This clone was recorded only once. Sequencing used peripheral blood. The rearrangement uses TRBV3-1 (or the pseudogene TRBV3-2) and TRBJ1-6; no firm D call. This sequence was found in a woman at least 80 years old with active or convalescent COVID-19. This CDR3 reads CASSQDLSYNSPLHF. The CDR3 DNA follows: TGTGCCAGCAGCCAAGATCTCTCCTATAATTCACCCCTCCACTTT.